These T cell receptor beta chains were read from a single sample in a study of shared clonotypes between healthy human individuals. Profiled with immunoSEQ multiplex PCR; TCRdb holds only in-frame clones, not every one. The sample lists 800,000 to 950,000 clones; 96% were seen once. Sequenced: naive CD8+ T cells sorted from blood. These TCRs come from a man in his thirties or forties in good health. The CDR3 runs from the conserved cysteine through the conserved F or W. The D gene is left open where the match is weak. Clone size is not always given. Where it is, it says once, few, many or a class for expanded clones.

v_call: TRBV27
cdr3_length: 15
clone_size: .
j_call: TRBJ1-1
d_call: TRBD1
cdr3_aa: CASSATGGAGTEAFF
cdr3_nt: TGTGCCAGCAGTGCTACAGGGGGCGCGGGCACTGAAGCTTTCTTT

v_call: TRBV10-2
cdr3_length: 13
clone_size: few
j_call: TRBJ1-5
d_call: .
cdr3_aa: CASRQGWNQPQHF
cdr3_nt: TGCGCCAGCAGACAGGGATGGAATCAGCCCCAGCATTTT

v_call: TRBV7-9
cdr3_length: 15
clone_size: .
j_call: TRBJ2-5
d_call: .
cdr3_aa: CASSPGQALGETQYF
cdr3_nt: TGTGCCAGCAGCCCAGGGCAGGCCCTGGGGGAGACCCAGTACTTC

v_call: TRBV6-1
cdr3_length: 13
clone_size: .
j_call: TRBJ2-1
d_call: .
cdr3_aa: CASSEINYNEQFF
cdr3_nt: TGTGCCAGCAGTGAAATCAATTACAATGAGCAGTTCTTC

v_call: TRBV5-1
cdr3_length: 17
clone_size: .
j_call: TRBJ2-7
d_call: TRBD2
cdr3_aa: CASSSTTGTSASYEQYF
cdr3_nt: TGCGCCAGCAGCTCAACGACCGGGACTAGCGCATCCTACGAGCAGTACTTC

v_call: TRBV6-5
cdr3_length: 15
clone_size: .
j_call: TRBJ1-4
d_call: .
cdr3_aa: CASSYSTGENEKLFF
cdr3_nt: TGTGCCAGCAGTTACTCTACAGGCGAGAATGAAAAACTGTTTTTT

v_call: TRBV27
cdr3_length: 13
clone_size: .
j_call: TRBJ1-2
d_call: TRBD1
cdr3_aa: CASSAGQGKGYTF
cdr3_nt: TGTGCCAGCAGTGCCGGACAGGGGAAAGGCTACACCTTC

v_call: TRBV19
cdr3_length: 14
clone_size: .
j_call: TRBJ2-3
d_call: TRBD2
cdr3_aa: CASRNGLGLDTQYF
cdr3_nt: TGTGCCAGTAGAAACGGACTAGGACTGGATACGCAGTATTTT

v_call: TRBV27
cdr3_length: 16
clone_size: .
j_call: TRBJ2-3
d_call: .
cdr3_aa: CASPPKAGISPDTQYF
cdr3_nt: TGTGCCAGCCCCCCGAAGGCGGGAATTTCCCCAGATACGCAGTATTTT

v_call: TRBV6-7
cdr3_length: 16
clone_size: .
j_call: TRBJ2-4
d_call: .
cdr3_aa: CASRVSNQGWENIQYF
cdr3_nt: TGTGCCAGCAGAGTAAGTAACCAGGGCTGGGAAAACATTCAGTACTTC

v_call: TRBV27
cdr3_length: 16
clone_size: .
j_call: TRBJ2-7
d_call: .
cdr3_aa: CASSFTPGTRSYEQYF
cdr3_nt: TGTGCCAGCAGTTTCACCCCCGGGACAAGAAGCTACGAGCAGTACTTC

v_call: TRBV4-1
cdr3_length: 15
clone_size: .
j_call: TRBJ2-2
d_call: .
cdr3_aa: CASSSHRGNTGELFF
cdr3_nt: TGCGCCAGCAGCTCTCATCGCGGGAACACCGGGGAGCTGTTTTTT

v_call: TRBV14
cdr3_length: 14
clone_size: .
j_call: TRBJ2-7
d_call: .
cdr3_aa: CASSQVSRPYEQYF
cdr3_nt: TGTGCCAGCAGCCAGGTTTCCAGACCCTACGAGCAGTACTTC

v_call: TRBV4-2
cdr3_length: 14
clone_size: .
j_call: TRBJ2-7
d_call: TRBD1
cdr3_aa: CASSPGTGVWEQYF
cdr3_nt: TGTGCCAGCAGCCCCGGGACAGGGGTGTGGGAGCAGTACTTC

v_call: TRBV2
cdr3_length: 16
clone_size: .
j_call: TRBJ2-5
d_call: TRBD1
cdr3_aa: CASSQGADRSAETQYF
cdr3_nt: TGTGCCAGCAGCCAGGGGGCGGACAGGTCGGCAGAGACCCAGTACTTC

v_call: TRBV7-2
cdr3_length: 14
clone_size: .
j_call: TRBJ2-5
d_call: TRBD1
cdr3_aa: CASSLNDRVETQYF
cdr3_nt: TGTGCCAGCAGCTTAAACGACAGGGTAGAGACCCAGTACTTC

v_call: TRBV7-9
cdr3_length: 14
clone_size: .
j_call: TRBJ2-7
d_call: TRBD1
cdr3_aa: CASSPAGTAYEQYF
cdr3_nt: TGTGCCAGCAGCCCTGCCGGGACAGCCTACGAGCAGTACTTC

v_call: TRBV5-5
cdr3_length: 13
clone_size: .
j_call: TRBJ2-7
d_call: .
cdr3_aa: CASSFLTPYEQYF
cdr3_nt: TGTGCCAGCAGCTTCTTGACACCCTACGAGCAGTACTTC

v_call: TRBV7-9
cdr3_length: 13
clone_size: .
j_call: TRBJ2-7
d_call: .
cdr3_aa: CASSTDSSYEQYF
cdr3_nt: TGTGCCAGCAGCACCGACAGTAGCTACGAGCAGTACTTC

v_call: TRBV27
cdr3_length: 16
clone_size: .
j_call: TRBJ2-3
d_call: TRBD2
cdr3_aa: CASSGTRLADTDTQYF
cdr3_nt: TGTGCCAGCAGTGGGACTAGATTGGCAGACACAGATACGCAGTATTTT

v_call: TRBV27
cdr3_length: 15
clone_size: .
j_call: TRBJ2-7
d_call: TRBD1
cdr3_aa: CASSSWTGGVYEQYF
cdr3_nt: TGTGCCAGCAGTTCTTGGACAGGGGGCGTCTACGAGCAGTACTTC

v_call: TRBV5-5
cdr3_length: 16
clone_size: .
j_call: TRBJ2-7
d_call: TRBD2
cdr3_aa: CASSLLAATSSYEQYF
cdr3_nt: TGTGCCAGCAGCTTGCTAGCGGCAACAAGCTCCTACGAGCAGTACTTC

v_call: TRBV6-5
cdr3_length: 15
clone_size: .
j_call: TRBJ2-1
d_call: .
cdr3_aa: CASSYSQGSYNEQFF
cdr3_nt: TGTGCCAGCAGTTACTCCCAGGGATCCTACAATGAGCAGTTCTTC

v_call: TRBV28
cdr3_length: 15
clone_size: .
j_call: TRBJ1-5
d_call: TRBD1
cdr3_aa: CASSRRGPHNQPQHF
cdr3_nt: TGTGCCAGCAGCCGTAGGGGGCCCCACAATCAGCCCCAGCATTTT